These 20 T cell receptor beta chains originate from one sample sequenced in a study of T-cell reconstitution after alpha-beta-depleted transplantation in children. The authors prepared the TCRbeta library with unique molecular identifiers. TCRdb recomputed calls from the PCR reads with MiXCR, one row per CDR3 protein. This sample yields 600,000 to 700,000 distinct CDR3 sequences, of which 16% are seen a single time; 0.85% to 1.3% belongs to the top ten. Sequenced material: PBMCs from the stem cell graft donor, taken from the stem cell graft. These TCRs come from a human donor who donated a stem cell graft to a child with acute myeloid leukemia.

This clonotype was seen many times. The CDR3 reads CASSLGGLPNYGYTF. The CDR3 nucleotides read TGTGCCAGCAGCCTCGGCGGCCTCCCTAACTATGGCTACACCTTC. The V and J genes are TRBV7-2 and TRBJ1-2, with unresolved D. The CDR3 is 15 residues long. Per germline, CDR1 SGHTA and CDR2 FQGNSA. V was shortened by 5 bases and J by 0 bases, with 13 bases between the two germline ends. Together with reference TRBV7-2 and TRBJ1-2, the CDR3 gives the full variable domain: GAGVSQSPSNKVTEKGKDVELRCDPISGHTALYWYRQSLGQGLEFLIYFQGNSAPDKSGLPSDRFSAERTGGSVSTLTIQRTQQEDSAVYLCASSLGGLPNYGYTFGSGTRLTVV.

This clonotype was found many times. The rearrangement joins TRBV12-3 or TRBV12-4 to TRBJ2-5, with TRBD1 matching over 8 bases. After removal of 2 bases from V and 5 bases from J, the junction contained 7 bases not matched to a gene. This CDR3 contains 15 residues. In nucleotides, the CDR3 is TGTGCCAGCAGTTTAATGCCAGGGGGCACGGAGACCCAGTACTTC. This gives the protein CASSLMPGGTETQYF.

This clonotype has ten or more counts. This rearrangement joins TRBV20-1 to TRBJ1-4; TRBD1 is a possible D gene (6 bases). The germline V gene encodes CDR1 DFQATT and CDR2 SNEGSKA (reference sequence). V gave up 0 bases and J gave up 14 bases, with 13 bases separating them. The CDR3 length is 12 residues. The CDR3 DNA sequence: TGCAGTGCTAGAGAAGACAGGAGTTCTCTGTTTTTT. Its protein product is CSAREDRSSLFF.

This clonotype was picked up a small number of times. J is TRBJ2-3 and V is TRBV7-8; 13 bases agree with TRBD2. V lost 5 bases to trimming and J lost 6 bases; unmatched junction nucleotides: 8. The germline gives CDR1 SGHVS, CDR2 FQNEAQ. The CDR3 length is 16 residues. CDR3 sequence: CASSRTSGGASDTQYF. Written as DNA, the CDR3 is TGTGCCAGCAGCCGTACTAGCGGGGGGGCTTCGGATACGCAGTATTTT.

The chain carries TRBV7-2 and TRBJ1-5; no clear D. V was trimmed by 6 bases and J by 3 bases, leaving 9 bases between them. This CDR3 contains 13 residues. Germline lookup yields CDR1 SGHTA and CDR2 FQGNSA. CDR3 loop: CASRFDPNQPQHF. The CDR3 DNA reads TGTGCCAGCAGATTTGACCCCAATCAGCCCCAGCATTTT.

This clonotype was counted many times. This chain uses TRBV20-1 with TRBJ1-1; tentative D call: TRBD1 (5 bases). In germline, CDR1 is DFQATT, CDR2 SNEGSKA (reference sequence). The CDR3 length is 13 residues. Trimming left V 0 bases short and J 6 bases short, with 11 bases between. CDR3 amino acids: CSAREQGNAEAFF. DNA for the CDR3: TGCAGTGCTAGAGAGCAGGGTAACGCTGAAGCTTTCTTT.

This clonotype has at least ten counts. The chain has TRBV6-5 and TRBJ2-2; the match to TRBD1 covers 7 bases. Trimming took 2 bases from V and 6 from J; bases not matched to a gene: 12. Germline V gene data show CDR1 as MNHEY and CDR2 as SVGAGI. CDR3 size: 17 residues. The DNA for the CDR3 is TGTGCCAGCAGTTACGGGGCTTCAGGGGGAAGAGCCGGGGAGCTGTTTTTT. This encodes CASSYGASGGRAGELFF.

This clonotype turned up a few times. The chain links TRBV5-4 to TRBJ1-2, with TRBD1 matching over 8 bases. The CDR3 runs to 14 residues. From germline, CDR1 is SGHNT and CDR2 YYREEE (reference sequence). The junction had 12 bases not matched to a gene; V was cut back by 9 bases and J by 5 bases. In DNA form, the CDR3 reads TGTGCCACCTCTCCAGGGGGCTTTCGGTATGGCTACACCTTC. This translates into CATSPGGFRYGYTF.

This chain uses TRBV20-1 with TRBJ2-7; tentative D call: TRBD1 (7 bases). Trimming stripped 3 bases from V and 5 bases from J, with 17 bases between. The germline CDR1 and CDR2 sequences are DFQATT and SNEGSKA (reference sequence). The CDR3 is 14 residues long. The CDR3 here is CSARYEQGRHEQYF. The CDR3 DNA is TGCAGTGCTAGGTACGAACAGGGGAGGCACGAGCAGTACTTC.

The chain links TRBV27 to TRBJ1-6, with D perhaps TRBD1 (5 bases). Germline CDR1 MNHEY, CDR2 SMNVEV (reference sequence). The CDR3 extends over 18 amino acids. V dropped 8 bases and J dropped 0 bases, with 20 bases sitting between them. The CDR3 is CASARGGVPSSYNSPLHF. CDR3 DNA sequence: TGTGCCAGCGCTCGGGGGGGAGTCCCTAGCTCCTATAATTCACCCCTCCACTTT.

This chain joins TRBV7-2 and TRBJ2-3, with D unresolved. Per the germline V gene, CDR1 is SGHTA and CDR2 is FQGNSA. V was clipped by 1 base and J by 9 bases, with 14 bases between them. The CDR3 extends over 14 amino acids. As DNA, the CDR3 is TGTGCCAGCAGCTTAGGAGGCCTAACACGAACGCAGTATTTT. It encodes CASSLGGLTRTQYF.

This clonotype was seen at least ten times. The chain links TRBV20-1 to TRBJ2-5; D gene ambiguous. V dropped 1 base and J dropped 3 bases, with 9 bases sitting between them. Germline V gene lookup returns CDR1 DFQATT and CDR2 SNEGSKA (reference sequence). The CDR3 is 13 amino acids. The CDR3 sequence is CSARAPGKETQYF. CDR3 nucleotides: TGCAGTGCTAGAGCTCCTGGGAAAGAGACCCAGTACTTC.

This clonotype came up many times. The chain recombines TRBV29-1 with TRBJ1-2, with 9 bases lining up with TRBD1. The CDR3 covers 12 residues. Trimming removed 7 bases from V and 6 bases from J; junction bases left unmatched: 6. The germline V gene has CDR1 SQVTM and CDR2 ANQGSEA. The CDR3 protein is CSGDRVGDGYTF. CDR3 nucleotides: TGCAGCGGGGACAGGGTGGGCGATGGCTACACCTTC.

This clonotype was counted between two and nine times. The V call is TRBV20-1, the J call TRBJ2-3, with 7 positions matching TRBD2. Looked up from germline, CDR1 is DFQATT and CDR2 is SNEGSKA (reference sequence). The CDR3 sequence is 18 residues long. V dropped 5 bases and J dropped 0; count of bases not matched to a gene: 17. The CDR3 DNA sequence: TGCAGTGCTCCTCCCGCCTCCAGCGGGGACCTTAGCACAGATACGCAGTATTTT. It encodes CSAPPASSGDLSTDTQYF.

This clonotype appeared many times. The chain links TRBV12-3 or TRBV12-4 to TRBJ2-7, with TRBD1 matching 9 bases. J gave up 8 bases and V 3 bases, and 11 bases lay outside the gene matches. The CDR3 contains 15 residues. The CDR3 DNA is TGTGCCAGCAGTTTGGGTGGGACAGGGAGTGATAAGCAGTACTTC. This codes for CASSLGGTGSDKQYF.

This clonotype has ten or more counts. This chain connects TRBV29-1 to TRBJ2-1; the D is unclear. In germline, CDR1 is SQVTM, CDR2 ANQGSEA. V lost 0 bases and J 7 bases, leaving 7 bases between the germline ends. The CDR3 runs to 12 residues. CDR3 amino acids: CSVEDMTNEQFF. The CDR3 nucleotides are TGCAGCGTTGAAGATATGACGAATGAGCAGTTCTTC.

A note on this clonotype: No DNA is shown, since the ends of the CDR3 on it are uncertain; the CDR3 is the one TCRdb lists. This chain connects TRBV7-5 to TRBJ2-3; the table names TRBD2, a call not compared with the DNA. TRBV7-5 is a pseudogene locus. From its first to its last residue, the CDR3 has 18 amino acids. The CDR3 region is CISVSDAGRVGHTDTQYF.

At least ten counts were recorded for this clonotype. V and J are TRBV20-1 and TRBJ2-7; TRBD1 agrees at 7 bases. After removal of 3 bases from V and 3 bases from J, the junction contained 17 bases not matched to a gene. There are 17 residues in the CDR3. Looked up from germline, CDR1 is DFQATT and CDR2 is SNEGSKA (reference sequence). The CDR3 bases are TGCAGTGCTAGTGCCGGGGACAGTCTCTATCCCCGCTACGAGCAGTACTTC. Protein product: CSASAGDSLYPRYEQYF.

The genes are TRBV20-1 and TRBJ2-2, with 7 positions matching TRBD2. The germline V gene encodes CDR1 DFQATT and CDR2 SNEGSKA (reference sequence). V was clipped by 0 bases and J by 3 bases; unmatched bases: 7. This CDR3 is built from 16 residues. The CDR3 region is CSARDGQAGDTGELFF. CDR3 coding DNA: TGCAGTGCTAGAGATGGGCAGGCGGGGGACACCGGGGAGCTGTTTTTT.

Note on this clonotype: Mismatch with germline at one junction end may stem from a read error. The chain couples TRBV20-1 to TRBJ2-1; TRBD1 matches at 10 bases. The germline gives CDR1 DFQATT, CDR2 SNEGSKA (reference sequence). The CDR3 loop spans 17 amino acids. The CDR3 DNA follows: TGCTGTGCCCGCGGGGACAGGGGACTAGGGTTTAATCCTGAGCAGTTCTTC. Translation: CCARGDRGLGFNPEQFF.